This T cell receptor (beta chain) was obtained from a study of regulatory T cells in long-lasting Graves disease. Study-wide background: Over 5 years on antithyroid drugs plus positive TSH receptor antibodies marked Graves' disease as persistent.

Libraries of TCR beta came from iRepertoire HTBI primers plus Arm-PCR of CDR3 regions. TCRdb called the multiplex PCR reads again in MiXCR, with one record for every CDR3 protein. The sample gives roughly 490,000 distinct CDR3 sequences, approximately 23% of which show up once; around 12% is in the top ten. This clonotype occurred many times. This CDR3 contains 14 residues. Germline CDR1 and CDR2: MNHNS and SASEGT. V trimming: 5 bases; J trimming: 6 bases; junction bases outside the gene matches: 6. Time point given: persistent/refractory GD, antithyroid drugs over 5 years with positive TRAb. Extracted PBMC RNA gave rise to the TCR library. Staff took roughly 8.8 milliliters of peripheral blood and put it into EDTA tubes.

The receptor comes from a female donor with Graves disease. Source: peripheral blood mononuclear cells (PBMCs), taken when the disease was refractory, from a patient treated with antithyroid drugs. This rearrangement joins TRBV6-1 to TRBJ1-5, with TRBD1 matching over 8 bases. DNA for the CDR3: TGTGCCAGCAGTCCCGGACAGGGAGGTCAGCCCCAGCATTTT. Translated: CASSPGQGGQPQHF.